Sequencing of this T cell receptor (beta chain) was carried out in a study of blood T cell repertoires in COVID-19. Study-wide context: Specimens from acute and convalescent COVID-19 originated in the United States, Italy and Spain.

Per the authors' pipeline: Amplifying reference gene primers gave estimates of nucleated cell counts. Repertoires were generated with immunoSEQ multiplex PCR, while TCRdb's copy carries only in-frame clones and drops some. That table gives V, J and clone size, and the DNA gave D and trimming. Of 25,000 to 35,000 clones in the sample, more than 60% were seen once. CDR1 is LGHNT and CDR2 is FRNRAP in the germline V gene. The CDR3 loop spans 16 amino acids. The V end lost 0 bases, the J end lost 6 bases, and 16 bases lay between the germline ends. The TCR comes from a woman aged 70-85 years with active or convalescent COVID-19. Sample: peripheral blood. The J gene is TRBJ2-3, the V gene TRBV12-5, with D hard to call. CDR3 residues: CASGLVTQEFPDTQYF. CDR3 bases: TGTGCTAGTGGTTTGGTAACTCAGGAATTCCCGGATACGCAGTATTTT.